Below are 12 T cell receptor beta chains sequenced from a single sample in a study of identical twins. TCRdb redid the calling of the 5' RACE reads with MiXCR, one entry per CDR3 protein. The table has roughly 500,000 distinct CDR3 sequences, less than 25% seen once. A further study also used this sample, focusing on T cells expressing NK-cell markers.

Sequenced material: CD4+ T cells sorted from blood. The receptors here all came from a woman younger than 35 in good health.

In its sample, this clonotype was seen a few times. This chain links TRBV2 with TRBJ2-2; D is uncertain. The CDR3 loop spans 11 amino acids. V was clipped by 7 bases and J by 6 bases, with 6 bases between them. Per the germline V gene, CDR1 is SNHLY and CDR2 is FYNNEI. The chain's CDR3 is CASMSAGELFF. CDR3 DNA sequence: TGTGCCAGCATGTCCGCCGGGGAGCTGTTTTTT.

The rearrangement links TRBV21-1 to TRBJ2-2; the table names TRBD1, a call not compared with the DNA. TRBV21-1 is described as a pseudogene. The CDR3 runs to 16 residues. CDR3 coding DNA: TGTGCCAGCAGCAAACGGAGGGACAGGATCACCGGGGAGCTGTTTTTT. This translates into CASSKRRDRITGELFF.

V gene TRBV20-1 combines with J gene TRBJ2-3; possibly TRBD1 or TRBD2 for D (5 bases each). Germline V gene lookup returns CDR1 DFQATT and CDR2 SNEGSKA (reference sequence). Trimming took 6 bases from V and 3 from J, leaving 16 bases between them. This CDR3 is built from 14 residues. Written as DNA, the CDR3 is TGCAGTGCGGTCCAGGGTACGGGAACAGATACGCAGTATTTT. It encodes CSAVQGTGTDTQYF.

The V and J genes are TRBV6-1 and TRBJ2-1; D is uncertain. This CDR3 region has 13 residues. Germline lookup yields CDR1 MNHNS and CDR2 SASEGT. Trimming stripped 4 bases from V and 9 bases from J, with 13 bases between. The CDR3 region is CASSVERWVEQFF. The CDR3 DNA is TGTGCCAGCAGTGTTGAACGGTGGGTTGAGCAGTTCTTC.

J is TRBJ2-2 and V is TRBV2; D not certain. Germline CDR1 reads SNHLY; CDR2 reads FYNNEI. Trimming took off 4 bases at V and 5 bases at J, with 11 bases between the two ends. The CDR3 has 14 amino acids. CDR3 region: CASSVVGRTGELFF. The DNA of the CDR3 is TGTGCCAGCAGTGTCGTCGGTCGGACCGGGGAGCTGTTTTTT.

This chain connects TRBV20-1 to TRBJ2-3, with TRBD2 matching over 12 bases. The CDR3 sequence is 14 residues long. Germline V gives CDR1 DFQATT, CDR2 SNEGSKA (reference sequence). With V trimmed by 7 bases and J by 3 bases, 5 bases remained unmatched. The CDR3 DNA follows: TGCAGTGGCCTACTAGCGGGGGGAACAGATACGCAGTATTTT. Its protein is CSGLLAGGTDTQYF.

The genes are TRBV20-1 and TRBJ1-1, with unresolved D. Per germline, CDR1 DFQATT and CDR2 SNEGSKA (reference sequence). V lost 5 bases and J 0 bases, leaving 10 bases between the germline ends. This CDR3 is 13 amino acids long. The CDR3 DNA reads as TGCAGTGCTCACGATCCCATGAACACTGAAGCTTTCTTT. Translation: CSAHDPMNTEAFF.

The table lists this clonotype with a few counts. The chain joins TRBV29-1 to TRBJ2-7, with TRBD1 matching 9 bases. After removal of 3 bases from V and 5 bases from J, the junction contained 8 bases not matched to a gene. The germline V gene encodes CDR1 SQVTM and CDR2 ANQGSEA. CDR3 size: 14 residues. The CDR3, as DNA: TGCAGCGTTGAGGGGGCACAGGGGGCCAACGAGCAGTACTTC. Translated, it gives CSVEGAQGANEQYF.

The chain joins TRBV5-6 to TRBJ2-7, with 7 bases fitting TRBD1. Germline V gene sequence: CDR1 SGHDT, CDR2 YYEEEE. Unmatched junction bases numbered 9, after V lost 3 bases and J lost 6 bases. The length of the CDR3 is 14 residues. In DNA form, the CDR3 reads TGTGCCAGCAGCTGGGGAGACAGGGTGGGCGAGCAGTACTTC. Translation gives CASSWGDRVGEQYF.

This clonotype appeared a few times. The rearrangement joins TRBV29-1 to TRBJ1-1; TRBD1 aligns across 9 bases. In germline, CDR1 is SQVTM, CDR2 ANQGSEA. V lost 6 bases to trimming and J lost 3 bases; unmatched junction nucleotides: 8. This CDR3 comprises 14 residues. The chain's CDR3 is CSVARTGAHTEAFF. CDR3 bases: TGCAGCGTAGCCCGGACAGGGGCGCACACTGAAGCTTTCTTT. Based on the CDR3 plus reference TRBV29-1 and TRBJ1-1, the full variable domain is SAVISQKPSRDICQRGTSLTIQCQVDSQVTMMFWYRQQPGQSLTLIATANQGSEATYESGFVIDKFPISRPNLTFSTLTVSNMSPEDSSIYLCSVARTGAHTEAFFGQGTRLTVV.

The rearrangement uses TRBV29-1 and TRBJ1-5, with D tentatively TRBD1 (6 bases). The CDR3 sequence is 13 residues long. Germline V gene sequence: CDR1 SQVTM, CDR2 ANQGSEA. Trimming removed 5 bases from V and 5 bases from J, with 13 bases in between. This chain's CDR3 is CSVIEGGDQPQHF. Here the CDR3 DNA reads TGCAGCGTTATAGAAGGGGGAGATCAGCCCCAGCATTTT.

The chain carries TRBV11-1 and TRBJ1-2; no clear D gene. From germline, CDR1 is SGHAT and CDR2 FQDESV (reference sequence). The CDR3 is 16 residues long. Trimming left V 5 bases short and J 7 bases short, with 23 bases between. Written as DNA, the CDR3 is TGTGCCAGCAGCCCTAACTCGGTGTACGAGAGTCGTGGCTACACCTTC. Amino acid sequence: CASSPNSVYESRGYTF.